This T cell receptor beta chain was profiled in a study of blood T cell repertoires in COVID-19. Study details: COVID-19 samples collected from the United States, Italy and Spain covered acute and convalescent phases.

The germline V gene encodes CDR1 SGHRS and CDR2 YFSETQ. V gave up 3 bases and J gave up 7 bases, with 16 bases separating them. This CDR3 contains 14 residues. Membership in each cohort depended on participant-reported clinical history. Only in-frame clones appear in the TCRdb table, and some are missing; sequencing was by immunoSEQ multiplex PCR. The sample has around 310,000 clones, roughly 89% seen once. This sequence was found in a woman aged 30 to 39 who had recovered from COVID-19. The chain has TRBV5-1 and TRBJ1-1, with a possible D match to TRBD1 (5 bases). Material: PBMCs or T cells enriched from blood (not recorded which). The CDR3 nucleotides read TGCGCCAGCAGCTGGCGGGGGAGGGTCAGTGAAGCTTTCTTT. Protein product: CASSWRGRVSEAFF.